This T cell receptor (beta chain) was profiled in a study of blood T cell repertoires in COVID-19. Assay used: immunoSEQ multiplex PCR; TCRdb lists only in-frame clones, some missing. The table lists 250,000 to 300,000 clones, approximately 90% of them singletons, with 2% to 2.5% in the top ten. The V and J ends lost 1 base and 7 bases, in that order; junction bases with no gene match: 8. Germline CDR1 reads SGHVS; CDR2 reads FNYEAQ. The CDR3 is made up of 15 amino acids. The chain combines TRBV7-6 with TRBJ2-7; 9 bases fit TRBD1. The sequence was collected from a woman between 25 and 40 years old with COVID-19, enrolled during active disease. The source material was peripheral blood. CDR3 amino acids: CASSLVGGQGGEQYF. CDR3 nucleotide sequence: TGTGCCAGCAGCTTAGTGGGGGGACAGGGCGGAGAGCAGTACTTC.